The clone carrying this T cell receptor beta chain has just one count. The data were obtained in a study of CD8+CD57+ T cells in acquired aplastic anemia. Genomic DNA templated the TCR beta VDJ and CDR3 profiling. TCRdb itself ran the reads through MiXCR, one entry per CDR3 protein. The sample consists of some 290,000 distinct CDR3 sequences, 55% to 60% of them appearing once. The germline V gene has CDR1 SNHLY and CDR2 FYNNEI. Trimming took 3 bases from V and 2 from J, leaving 5 bases between them. The length of the CDR3 is 12 residues. Sequenced material: sorted CD4+, CD8+, or CD8+CD57+ T cells (not recorded which) from PBMCs. The gene calls are TRBV2 and TRBJ2-7, with D hard to call. This TCR was recovered from a human donor with severe aplastic anemia or a healthy control (not recorded which). The CDR3 region is CASSDDTYEQYF. The CDR3 DNA reads as TGTGCCAGCAGTGATGACACCTACGAGCAGTACTTC.